Below, 22 T cell receptor beta chains from the same sample are listed, as sequenced in a study of T cell clones after liver transplantation. Clones were read by immunoSEQ multiplex PCR, and TCRdb kept only the in-frame ones, dropping some. Here the sample spans around 30,000 clones, around 94% being singletons. This sample comprised CD8+ T cells from blood, obtained 12 months after liver transplant. The origin of the receptors is a human patient who received a liver transplant. Some T cells may originate from the graft donor.

The V call is TRBV28, the J call TRBJ2-7, with TRBD2 matching over 8 bases. In germline, CDR1 is MDHEN, CDR2 SYDVKM. The V gene end was trimmed by 5 bases and the J gene end by 3 bases; junction bases not matched to a gene: 6. CDR3 length: 14 amino acids. For the CDR3, the DNA is TGTGCCAGCAGTAATAGCGGGAACTACTACGAGCAGTACTTC. It codes for CASSNSGNYYEQYF. The full variable domain, with the rest looked up from reference TRBV28 and TRBJ2-7, is DVKVTQSSRYLVKRTGEKVFLECVQDMDHENMFWYRQDPGLGLRLIYFSYDVKMKEKGDIPEGYSVSREKKERFSLILESASTNQTSMYLCASSNSGNYYEQYFGPGTRLTVT.

The table lists this clone with a count of one. This chain links TRBV4-2 with TRBJ2-1; D not certain. V was trimmed by 1 base and J by 5 bases, leaving 9 bases between them. Germline CDR1 reads LGHNA; CDR2 reads YNFKEQ. CDR3 length: 14 amino acids. CDR3 sequence reads: CASSQGLLNNEQFF. The DNA for the CDR3 is TGTGCCAGCAGCCAAGGGCTTCTTAACAATGAGCAGTTCTTC.

The J gene is TRBJ2-2, the V gene TRBV5-6; no firm D call. Trimming stripped 4 bases from V and 7 bases from J, with 14 bases between. Germline V lookup: CDR1 SGHDT, CDR2 YYEEEE. This CDR3 spans 14 amino acids. The CDR3 is CASSHSSTGGELFF. As DNA, the CDR3 is TGTGCCAGCAGCCATTCTTCAACGGGCGGGGAGCTGTTTTTT. The full variable domain, in which reference TRBV5-6 and TRBJ2-2 provide the parts outside the CDR3, is DAGVTQSPTHLIKTRGQQVTLRCSPKSGHDTVSWYQQALGQGPQFIFQYYEEEERQRGNFPDRFSGHQFPNYSSELNVNALLLGDSALYLCASSHSSTGGELFFGEGSRLTVL.

This sequence joins TRBV16 and TRBJ2-1; TRBD2 matches at 10 bases. With 6 bases clipped from V and 7 bases from J, the junction kept 6 bases outside the gene matches. CDR1 and CDR2 (germline): KGHSY, FQNENV. This CDR3 comprises 14 residues. The DNA of the CDR3 is TGTGCCAGCAGTCTGATGACTAGCGGGAATGAGCAGTTCTTC. This encodes CASSLMTSGNEQFF.

The chain links TRBV9 to TRBJ2-3; D gene unclear. Germline V gene data show CDR1 as SGDLS and CDR2 as YYNGEE. V lost 3 bases, J lost 6 bases, and 11 bases lay in between. This CDR3 is 13 amino acids long. The CDR3 DNA is TGTGCCAGCAGCGGTAGGTCCTCCGATACGCAGTATTTT. Its translation is CASSGRSSDTQYF.

V is TRBV27 and J is TRBJ2-7, with a weak D call TRBD2 (6 bases). Germline V CDR1 and CDR2: MNHEY, SMNVEV (reference sequence). V dropped 5 bases and J dropped 1 base, with 15 bases sitting between them. This CDR3 spans 15 amino acids. DNA of the CDR3: TGTGCCAGCAGTGCAACCGGGACTCCATCCTACGAGCAGTACTTC. It encodes CASSATGTPSYEQYF.

The chain employs TRBV19 and TRBJ2-7; 7 nucleotides agree with TRBD2. The germline CDR1 and CDR2 sequences are LNHDA and SQIVND (reference sequence). The length of the CDR3 is 13 residues. The V and J ends lost 9 bases and 2 bases, in that order; junction bases with no gene match: 7. The CDR3 DNA follows: TGTGCCAGCTCCCCGGGACTAACCTACGAGCAGTACTTC. Protein product: CASSPGLTYEQYF.

This clone turned up a few times. The chain links TRBV9 to TRBJ2-7; 7 bases line up with TRBD2. Germline assignment: CDR1 SGDLS and CDR2 YYNGEE. The CDR3 is made up of 14 amino acids. The ends lost 3 bases at V and 0 bases at J; junction bases unmatched: 3. The CDR3 region is CASSDGDYSYEQYF. As DNA, the CDR3 is TGTGCCAGCAGCGACGGGGACTACTCCTACGAGCAGTACTTC.

The V and J genes are TRBV9 and TRBJ2-1; 9 bases fit TRBD1. The ends lost 3 bases at V and 3 bases at J; junction bases unmatched: 4. Germline V gene data show CDR1 as SGDLS and CDR2 as YYNGEE. The CDR3 covers 15 residues. The CDR3 protein is CASSGGTGIYNEQFF. In DNA, the CDR3 is TGTGCCAGCAGCGGGGGGACAGGGATCTACAATGAGCAGTTCTTC. The full variable domain, in which reference TRBV9 and TRBJ2-1 provide the parts outside the CDR3, is DSGVTQTPKHLITATGQRVTLRCSPRSGDLSVYWYQQSLDQGLQFLIQYYNGEERAKGNILERFSAQQFPDLHSELNLSSLELGDSALYFCASSGGTGIYNEQFFGPGTRLTVL.

The chain employs TRBV6-5 and TRBJ2-2; a possible D gene is TRBD1 (5 bases). The CDR3 loop spans 16 amino acids. Trimming shortened V by 0 bases and J by 0 bases, and 8 bases separated the two germline ends. CDR1 and CDR2 from the germline V gene are MNHEY and SVGAGI. The CDR3 bases are TGTGCCAGCAGTTACTCACCAGGGTCGAACACCGGGGAGCTGTTTTTT. Translated: CASSYSPGSNTGELFF.

CDR3 in DNA: TGCGCCAGCAGTGACCCGGACAGGGTTGGTCATAACGAGCAGTACTTC. This codes for CASSDPDRVGHNEQYF. The chain recombines TRBV10-2 with TRBJ2-7; TRBD1 agrees at 8 bases. Germline CDR1 reads WSHSY; CDR2 reads SAAADI. There are 16 residues in the CDR3. V was clipped by 3 bases and J by 5 bases; unmatched bases: 12.

V and J are TRBV6-5 and TRBJ1-5; D possibly corresponds to TRBD1 (5 bases). There are 14 residues in the CDR3. From germline, CDR1 is MNHEY and CDR2 SVGAGI. Trimming left V 2 bases short and J 7 bases short, with 12 bases between. This CDR3 reads CASSYGQGGQPQHF. The CDR3 region has the DNA TGTGCCAGCAGTTACGGGCAGGGCGGACAGCCCCAGCATTTT.

V and J are TRBV7-3 and TRBJ2-1; D is unclear. Per the germline V gene, CDR1 is SGHTA and CDR2 is FQGTGA. V was pared by 2 bases and J by 9 bases, with 8 bases between. The CDR3 consists of 12 residues. CDR3 coding DNA: TGTGCCAGCAGCTTATTAGCAGGTGAGCAGTTCTTC. This codes for CASSLLAGEQFF.

The rearrangement links TRBV5-1 to TRBJ2-5, with D maybe TRBD1 (5 bases). Germline V lookup: CDR1 SGHRS, CDR2 YFSETQ. V was trimmed by 0 bases and J by 2 bases, leaving 11 bases between them. CDR3 size: 15 residues. The CDR3 DNA reads TGCGCCAGCAGCTTGGAGGGGATGGTACAAGAGACCCAGTACTTC. It encodes CASSLEGMVQETQYF.

This chain uses TRBV4-1 with TRBJ2-3; D is unclear. Trimming removed 4 bases from V and 2 bases from J, with 16 bases in between. The CDR3 is made up of 16 amino acids. Germline CDR1 reads MGHRA; CDR2 reads YSYEKL. The CDR3 here is CASSRLGRANTDTQYF. Written as DNA, the CDR3 is TGCGCCAGCAGCCGCCTGGGTCGAGCGAACACAGATACGCAGTATTTT.

The genes are TRBV5-4 and TRBJ2-2; 8 bases are a match to TRBD2. Trimming removed 0 bases from V and 3 bases from J; junction bases left unmatched: 7. Germline CDR1 reads SGHNT; CDR2 reads YYREEE (reference sequence). The CDR3 is 17 residues long. CDR3 in DNA: TGTGCCAGCAGCTTGGAGATAAGCGGGAGAGACACCGGGGAGCTGTTTTTT. This gives the protein CASSLEISGRDTGELFF.

V and J are TRBV5-6 and TRBJ2-7; 13 nucleotides line up with TRBD2. The CDR3 totals 15 residues. V lost 2 bases to trimming and J lost 4 bases; unmatched junction nucleotides: 3. CDR1 and CDR2 (germline): SGHDT, YYEEEE. CDR3 protein: CASSLLAGGLYEQYF. As DNA, the CDR3 is TGTGCCAGCAGCTTACTAGCGGGAGGGTTATACGAGCAGTACTTC.

The chain recombines TRBV18 with TRBJ2-3; D not certain. The V end lost 4 bases, the J end lost 0 bases, and 5 bases lay between the germline ends. CDR1 KGHSH and CDR2 LQKENI come from the germline V gene. This CDR3 comprises 13 residues. The DNA for the CDR3 is TGTGCCAGCTCACGCGACAGCACAGATACGCAGTATTTT. This codes for CASSRDSTDTQYF.

This rearrangement joins TRBV13 to TRBJ2-3; D not resolved. The germline V gene encodes CDR1 PRHDT and CDR2 FYEKMQ (reference sequence). The V and J ends lost 2 bases and 4 bases respectively, with 4 bases between them. There are 12 residues in the CDR3. CDR3 in amino acids: CASSLSPDTQYF. CDR3 coding DNA: TGTGCCAGCAGCTTAAGTCCAGATACGCAGTATTTT.

The chain joins TRBV21-1 to TRBJ2-1; TRBD2 reflects the table's D call only, with no check against the DNA. TRBV21-1 is deemed a pseudogene. The CDR3 has 17 residues. Here the CDR3 DNA reads TGTGCCAGCAGCTTGGGGGACTTTAGAGGGGTCGACAATGAGCAGTTCTTC. This sequence encodes CASSLGDFRGVDNEQFF.

This chain links TRBV5-6 with TRBJ1-1, with TRBD1 as a possible D gene (5 bases). Deletions cut 3 bases from V and 1 base from J, with 16 bases between. CDR3 size: 16 residues. Germline lookup yields CDR1 SGHDT and CDR2 YYEEEE. CDR3 residues: CASSYNWGRRNTEAFF. DNA for the CDR3: TGTGCCAGCAGCTACAACTGGGGACGGAGGAACACTGAAGCTTTCTTT.

J is TRBJ2-7 and V is TRBV10-3, with TRBD1 matching over 7 bases. The CDR3 is made up of 15 amino acids. The ends lost 0 bases at V and 2 bases at J; junction bases unmatched: 4. The germline CDR1 and CDR2 sequences are ENHRY and SYGVKD. The CDR3 DNA reads TGTGCCATCAGTGAGTCTGAGACAGGGACCTACGAGCAGTACTTC. Residues: CAISESETGTYEQYF.